The 5 T cell receptor beta chains presented below share a single source sample, sequenced in a study of blood T cell repertoires in COVID-19. Method: immunoSEQ multiplex PCR; TCRdb's copy keeps in-frame clones and lacks some. The sample comprises about 210,000 clones, 81% of which are singletons, and about 9.8% rests with the top ten. Sequenced sample: PBMCs or T cells enriched from blood (not recorded which). The receptors originated from a woman aged 50 to 65 with acute COVID-19.

The CDR3 loop is CASGVANYEQYF. CDR3 sequence (DNA): TGTGCCAGCGGTGTAGCTAATTACGAGCAGTACTTC. The genes are TRBV28 and TRBJ2-7; no reliable D call. The CDR3 consists of 12 residues. Looked up from germline, CDR1 is MDHEN and CDR2 is SYDVKM. V gave up 8 bases and J gave up 4 bases, with 12 bases separating them.

The chain uses TRBV5-4 and TRBJ1-1, with D tentatively TRBD1 (5 bases). This CDR3 comprises 18 residues. Deletions cut 0 bases from V and 3 bases from J, with 21 bases between. CDR1 and CDR2 (germline): SGHNT, YYREEE (reference sequence). The CDR3 region has the DNA TGTGCCAGCAGCTTGGAAGGCGGGTTCGGGGGAAGGGACACTGAAGCTTTCTTT. It yields the protein CASSLEGGFGGRDTEAFF.

The chain links TRBV18 to TRBJ1-3, with D unclear. CDR1 and CDR2 (germline): KGHSH, LQKENI. The length of the CDR3 is 14 residues. V lost 4 bases to trimming and J lost 0 bases, with 7 bases between them. CDR3 DNA sequence: TGTGCCAGCTCACAACAGAGCTCTGGAAACACCATATATTTT. This encodes CASSQQSSGNTIYF. The whole variable domain, remainder taken from reference TRBV18 and TRBJ1-3, is NAGVMQNPRHLVRRRGQEARLRCSPMKGHSHVYWYRQLPEEGLKFMVYLQKENIIDESGMPKERFSAEFPKEGPSILRIQQVVRGDSAAYFCASSQQSSGNTIYFGEGSWLTVV.

This sequence joins TRBV27 and TRBJ2-3; D perhaps matches TRBD1 (5 bases). CDR1 and CDR2 from the germline V gene are MNHEY and SMNVEV (reference sequence). V lost 2 bases to trimming and J lost 6 bases, with 12 bases between them. The CDR3 sequence is 14 residues long. The CDR3 nucleotides are TGTGCCAGCAGTTTAGGGGCTCCGCGGGATACGCAGTATTTT. Encoded protein: CASSLGAPRDTQYF.

V gene TRBV4-1 combines with J gene TRBJ2-7, with 7 bases identical to TRBD1. The CDR3 extends over 16 amino acids. After removal of 0 bases from V and 4 bases from J, the junction contained 9 bases not matched to a gene. Germline loops: CDR1 MGHRA, CDR2 YSYEKL. The CDR3 bases are TGCGCCAGCAGCCAAGAACCCGAAGGGGGCTTGTACGAGCAGTACTTC. Protein sequence: CASSQEPEGGLYEQYF.